This T cell receptor (beta chain) was captured by sequencing in a study of blood T cell repertoires in COVID-19. Study context: Acute and convalescent COVID-19 specimens originated in the United States, Italy and Spain. Nucleic acid was either cDNA or gDNA, and it came from T cells, B-cell-depleted T cells, or PBMCs.

Recruited during active infection, patients (from Seattle) were subsequently followed longitudinally. Original processing notes: Reference gene primer amplification yielded estimated nucleated cell counts. Some clones are missing from TCRdb's copy, which holds only in-frame ones; the method was immunoSEQ multiplex PCR. That table supplies the V and J calls and clone size; D and trimming were determined from the DNA. The sample has around 150,000 clones, 70% to 85% seen once. The germline gives CDR1 MNHEY, CDR2 SVGAGI. V dropped 2 bases and J dropped 5; count of bases not matched to a gene: 0. CDR3 length: 13 amino acids.

The TCR comes from a woman aged 40 to 49 with COVID-19, enrolled during active disease. Input material: peripheral blood. The J gene is TRBJ2-5, the V gene TRBV6-5; 9 nucleotides align to TRBD1. CDR3 protein: CASSYDRGETQYF. The CDR3 DNA reads TGTGCCAGCAGTTACGACAGGGGGGAGACCCAGTACTTC.